This TCR beta chain emerged from a study of cytotoxic CD8 clonotypes in ibrutinib-treated CLL. The sequencing depth, 1 in 200,000 to 1 in 1 million T cells, was the target. Data came from immunoSEQ multiplex PCR; TCRdb stores just in-frame clones and leaves some out. The profile shows 9,000 or so clones, roughly 55% of them singletons. With 10 bases clipped from V and 1 base from J, the junction kept 10 bases outside the gene matches. Per germline, CDR1 LNHDA and CDR2 SQIVND (reference sequence). CDR3 length equals 17 residues. The receptor comes from a human donor with chronic lymphocytic leukemia. The gene calls are TRBV19 and TRBJ2-3, with TRBD2 matching over 14 bases. Sequences were derived from PBMCs, sampled before ibrutinib treatment. In DNA, the CDR3 is TGTGCCACAGGGACTAGCGGGAGAGCGATGGGCACAGATACGCAGTATTTT. Residues: CATGTSGRAMGTDTQYF.